This T cell receptor beta chain was profiled in a study of T cells after yellow fever vaccination (dated by TCRdb to between 2018 and 2021). Regarding the complete study: The SMART-Seq v4 Ultra Low Input RNA kit was used to prepare libraries from fractions with low cell numbers. Blood was collected at multiple timepoints before and after primary and secondary immunization, and bulk PBMC replicates and cell subsets were isolated. Two healthy male donors, one aged 18 to 30 and one aged 30 to 40 years, were included in the cohort. To follow T-cell clones before and after both primary and booster YFV17D yellow fever vaccination, bulk TCR alpha and beta repertoires underwent longitudinal sequencing. Results and caveats for the whole study, not just this receptor: Because only a couple of donors were included in the study, the extent to which the findings can be generalized is limited. Compared with the primary T-cell response, the secondary T-cell response was weaker but faster, peaking on day 5 rather than day 15. After the booster, most of the clones that had expanded following primary vaccination were detected again (almost 98% of CD4 and 85% to 90% of CD8), which suggests that memory was broadly maintained. Computational filtering was required because FACS-sorted repertoires could contain abundant contaminating clonotypes from the bulk population. A small fraction of clonotypes showed up in both the CD4 and CD8 compartments, probably as a result of convergent recombination.

As concerns this clonotype: Its binding antigen is unknown. Base quality data are lacking; no much larger clone is found one base away.

The junction shows trimming of 5 bases on V and 4 bases on J, plus 18 bases between the germline ends. Via the germline V gene, CDR1 is MNHNS and CDR2 SASEGT. Reading from cysteine to phenylalanine, the CDR3 counts 15 amino acids. Just the 45-base CDR3 DNA is kept, in frame starting at base 1. TCR cDNA was synthesized by 5'RACE template switching, through which a universal primer site and unique molecular identifiers were introduced. cDNA synthesis was primed from both the TCR alpha and TCR beta constant segments. Library amplification used two PCR steps, and the second PCR step added sample barcodes and sequencing adapters. Libraries were sequenced on Illumina HiSeq 2500 (2x100 bp) or NovaSeq (2x150 bp). As for the authors' bioinformatics: Demultiplexing of reads and collapsing into UMI consensus sequences were performed with MIGEC, and V(D)J alignment was carried out with MiXCR. Vaccine-responding clonotypes were identified with edgeR using replicate PBMC samples, with FDR below 0.01 and a log2 fold change above 5 up to day 15 being required. CD4 or CD8 identity was assigned to each bulk clonotype according to whether the clonotype was present at higher abundance in the sequenced CD4 repertoire or the sequenced CD8 repertoire. The public reads were run again by TCRdb, first through fastp at Q25 and then through MiXCR, and only productive beta chains were kept. Records with the same CDR3 protein are collapsed into one entry carrying the most frequent genes and DNA. These V and J calls derive from TCRdb rather than the authors' analysis. The sample table lists 450,000 to 550,000 distinct CDR3 sequences, approximately 21% of them with a count of one. Over 11% of the sample goes to the ten largest clones.

This specimen's treatment or condition label, interpreted: live attenuated yellow fever vaccine strain. At each blood-draw timepoint, two biological replicates of bulk PBMCs were collected. A standard Ficoll-Paque protocol was used to isolate PBMCs from peripheral blood. RNA was extracted with TriZol from bulk PBMCs, CD4 and CD8 fractions, and dextramer-positive and dextramer-negative fractions. Rearrangement joined TRBV6-1 to TRBJ2-7; matching of 7 bases hints at TRBD2 as the D gene. The receptor's source is a young man who received the YFV17D yellow fever vaccine. The material sequenced was PBMCs, taken 15 days after the yellow fever booster vaccination. The encoded CDR3 is CASSTRDTGGYEQYF. In nucleotide form, the sequence is TGTGCCAGCAGTACCCGGGACACCGGGGGGTACGAGCAGTACTTC.